The sequence of this T cell receptor (beta chain) was determined in a study of cytomegalovirus exposure and HLA in healthy donors listed by TCRdb under 2017. Study-level background: In an earlier analysis of fewer than 750 of the donors, about 260 Gb of sequence data and 100 million or so unique TCR beta sequences from about 179 million T cells were reported. A later genetic analysis took genome-wide SNP genotypes for about 65% of the 666 donors and used that subset as a discovery cohort. Along with the approximately 650-subject first cohort, a separate validation cohort of roughly 110 different subjects was used. About 5 DR-DQ haplotypes were handled as single units for association and clustering, since linkage in the cohort was strong. Among about 360 genotyped donors of the cohort, an average of roughly 240,000 unique TCR beta nucleotide sequences were sequenced per donor, roughly 20% of them non-productive. The study aimed to test whether signatures of past pathogen exposure could be identified by cataloging public T cell receptors. To decide whether each TCR beta V gene segment behaved as functional or pseudogenic, an earlier analysis of approximately 600 of the donors relied on high-throughput TCR beta sequencing. Typing coverage varied by locus: roughly 620-640 donors for A, B, C, DRB1 and DQB1; roughly 560 for DQA1; about 600 for DPA1; about 450 for DPB1. Approximately 300 gigabases of sequencing data and around 88 million unique TCR sequences made up an early release that covered about 640 HLA-typed donors. Both class I and class II loci were covered by HLA typing, at four-digit resolution. Rather than drawing on any new phenotypic data, the later analysis identified candidate immune exposures from TCR beta sequences and the way those sequences occurred across donors. To study patterns of TCR occurrence, a later analysis re-analyzed previously published TCR beta repertoires from hundreds of donors and added high-resolution HLA genotyping. All discovery cohort repertoires had been generated using a single sequencing platform. Using immunosequencing, the study profiled T cell repertoires from about 620 subjects and related those repertoires to cytomegalovirus serostatus. To predict cytomegalovirus infection status, the study brought together high-throughput TCR immunosequencing, statistical association of individual TCRs with disease status, and machine learning. The genetic ancestry cluster associated with self-reported Caucasian donors included about 81% of the 398 genotyped donors. Donor age, sex, ethnicity and CMV serostatus were collected together with the repertoire data. What the study reported, not specific to this receptor: According to a later analysis, TCR association rates differed among HLA loci, with DRB1 alleles showing the most associated TCRs and HLA-C alleles showing the fewest. Sequencing depth was assumed to be roughly uniform across donors in the presence/absence analyses, though that assumption may not hold. Strong co-occurrence of HLA alleles, especially DR and DQ, made assigning TCR associations to individual alleles difficult. Because HLA typing was missing for some donors at each locus, association tests included only the typed subset. Only TCR beta chains were sequenced in this cohort, and the absence of alpha or paired-chain data limited detectable features. A total of 150 or so TCR beta chains were listed by the study as associated with cytomegalovirus. According to the authors, the approach could potentially be generalized to other disease states and immunological phenotypes. According to a later analysis, most CMV-associated TCR beta chains appeared to be HLA-restricted, and the HLA associations seemed to be driven largely by CMV exposure. Because the 87-base-pair reads could not distinguish some IMGT-functional V segments, including TRBV6-2 and TRBV6-3, those segments were excluded. In an earlier analysis of some 500 of the donors, most TCR beta V segments appeared in productive rearrangements about 87% or about 30% of the time, broadly matching IMGT annotations. CMV serostatus was the only immune exposure information available for the cohort. In vitro tests confirmed that a few of the cytomegalovirus-associated TCR beta chains recognize cytomegalovirus antigens. According to a later genetic analysis, donors in an Asian-associated ancestry cluster had fewer N-insertions in productive TCRs than the roughly 670-donor mean. A further reported finding was that TCR beta sequences accurately predicted the HLA-A and HLA-B alleles for most subjects in the first cohort. Correlated functional status among segregating V segments might reflect linkage disequilibrium, but an unknown experimental factor could not be ruled out. A later genetic analysis associated a missense DCLRE1C variant with V-gene and J-gene trimming of TCR beta chains, and an independent cohort replicated the association. The sequencing pipeline was judged likely to have produced a cluster of highly shared sequence variants as a technical artifact. A later analysis reported that several top co-occurrence clusters appeared linked to parvovirus B19, influenza, CMV and Epstein-Barr virus. The classifier was reported to diagnose cytomegalovirus status with high specificity and sensitivity in both the original and validation cohorts. Because counts were too low, 15 to 20 rarely observed V segments, including chromosome 9 orphons, were excluded from the earlier analysis of about 500 of the donors. In a later analysis, HLA-associated TCR beta chains were found to be more clonally expanded and to have lower generation probabilities than equally common non-associated chains. Specific HLA alleles were associated with over 15,000 TCR beta sequences at a false discovery rate of 0.05 in a later analysis. Across donors, most TCR sequences were observed very rarely, whereas some public TCRs were present in many individuals.

The library was produced with the immunoSEQ multiplex PCR assay. The multiplex PCR relied on a mix of 60 forward primers for TCR Vbeta segments and 13 reverse primers for TCR Jbeta segments. Amplification of the CDR3 region of rearranged TCR beta genes was performed with a multiplex PCR assay on genomic DNA. On the Illumina HiSeq System, the amplified TCR beta libraries were sequenced as 87-base-pair reads. On the authors' methods: A later analysis tallied around 80 million unique TCR beta chains across the 700 or so repertoires, and about 10 million of those chains were shared by two or more donors. A nearest-neighbor algorithm error-corrected the raw reads and collapsed the reads into unique sequences, merging closely related sequences to remove PCR and sequencing errors. Alignment of CDR3 sequences to IMGT reference sequences was used to assign V, D and J gene segments. For a sequence to be retained, a match of at least six nucleotides was required to both a V gene segment and a J gene segment. A rearrangement counted as productive if the CDR3 had no stop codons and remained in frame with V and J, and every other rearrangement counted as non-productive. Following IMGT convention, CDR3 was defined as the stretch from the second conserved V-encoded cysteine to the conserved J-encoded phenylalanine. Sequences without an unambiguous match to a single V gene segment were excluded from the earlier analysis of about 640 of the donors. An earlier analysis of several hundred of the donors called V segments functional above 56.7% productive rearrangements and segregating when the between-donor standard deviation exceeded 5%. A statistical classification framework was built for diagnosing cytomegalovirus status from the catalog of TCR beta chain sequences. A later analysis assigned V and J genes by comparing TCR nucleotide sequences with IMGT/GENE-DB human TR gene sequences. A later analysis assigned CDR3 sequences and most-parsimonious VDJ recombination scenarios with the TCRdist pipeline. In a later analysis, every TCR beta chain was defined by the combination of its CDR3 amino acid sequence and its V-gene family, and reads without a unique V-gene family were dropped. As a way to deal with suspected cross-contamination and a sequencing artifact, a later analysis dropped more than 500 nucleotide sequences that were highly shared and had low generation probability. For each public chain, a later analysis derived a clonal expansion index from normalized ranks of inferred template counts within each repertoire. A later analysis computed generation probabilities with a VDJ recombination model fitted to out-of-frame rearrangements, and checked the results against IGoR. In a later analysis, hypergeometric tests were used to score TCR-TCR, TCR-HLA and TCR-CMV co-occurrence, with a repertoire-size bias correction applied to TCR pairs. In a later analysis, false discovery rates were estimated by permuting HLA or CMV assignments 20 times. In a later analysis, co-occurring TCRs were grouped using DBSCAN, and TCRdist sequence similarity was added for clustering within HLA-allele-positive subsets. Co-occurrence clustering excluded repertoires with fewer than 30,000 or more than 120,000 public chains, plus five with anomalous nucleotide sharing. This immuneACCESS table, as held by TCRdb, lists in-frame sequences with V and J called but not all clones. Of the missing ones, under half trace to an unresolved V gene in checked studies; the others have no known cause. That table gives V, J and clone size, and the DNA gave D and trimming. The sample data list more than 90,000 clones, and about four fifths of these were observed just once. The top ten clones comprise approximately 8.4% of the sample.

The germline V gene supplies CDR1 SGHDT and CDR2 YYEEEE. V has 5 bases trimmed and J has 0 bases trimmed; junction bases matching no gene number 10. Counted from cysteine to phenylalanine, this CDR3 has 17 amino acids. CDR3 DNA is the only sequence kept; it has 51 bases, read in frame from the first base. The cohort was made up of about 610 healthy bone marrow donors. All cohort members were sampled while nominally healthy, although unrecorded immune exposures were likely present. CMV serostatus was recorded as positive for roughly 290 and negative for 352 of the 666 cohort members, whereas no CMV serostatus was recorded for the donor in question. A peripheral blood sample was provided by each donor, and peripheral blood mononuclear cells were used for TCR beta sequencing. The Qiagen DNeasy Blood Extraction Kit was used to extract genomic DNA from the blood cell samples. This clone occurred once. The target of this receptor is not known. Nothing much larger sits one base from this clone, and base qualities are not available.

The sequenced sample was PBMCs. The rearranged segments are TRBV5-6 and TRBJ2-3; the central 9 bases match TRBD2. This TCR was recovered from a human donor in good health. The CDR3 has the sequence CASSLTSGHLSTDTQYF. DNA sequence: TGTGCCAGCAGTTTGACTAGCGGACACCTTAGCACAGATACGCAGTATTTT. Extended through the reference TRBV5-6 and TRBJ2-3 proteins, this CDR3 yields the full variable domain: DAGVTQSPTHLIKTRGQQVTLRCSPKSGHDTVSWYQQALGQGPQFIFQYYEEEERQRGNFPDRFSGHQFPNYSSELNVNALLLGDSALYLCASSLTSGHLSTDTQYFGPGTRLTVL.